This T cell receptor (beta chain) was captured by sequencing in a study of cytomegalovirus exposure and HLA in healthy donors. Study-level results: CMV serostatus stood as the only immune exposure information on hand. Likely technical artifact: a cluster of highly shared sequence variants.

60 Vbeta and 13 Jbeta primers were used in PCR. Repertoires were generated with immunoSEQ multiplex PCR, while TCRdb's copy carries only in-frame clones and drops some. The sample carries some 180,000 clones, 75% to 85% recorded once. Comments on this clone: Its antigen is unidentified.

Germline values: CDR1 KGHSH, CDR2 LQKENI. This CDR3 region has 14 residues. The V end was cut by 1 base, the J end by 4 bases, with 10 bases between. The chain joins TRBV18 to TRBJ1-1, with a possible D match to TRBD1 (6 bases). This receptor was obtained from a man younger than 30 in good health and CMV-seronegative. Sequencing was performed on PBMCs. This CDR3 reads CASSPLTGTTEAFF. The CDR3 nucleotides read TGTGCCAGCTCACCACTCACAGGGACCACTGAAGCTTTCTTT.